Following are 4 T cell receptor beta chains from one sample sequenced in a study of cytomegalovirus exposure and HLA in healthy donors. This PCR relied on a set of 60 Vbeta primers and 13 Jbeta primers. Profiling relied on immunoSEQ multiplex PCR, and the TCRdb table lists in-frame clones only, not all of them. The sample lists about 67,000 clones; 80% to 90% were seen once. The sequencing input was PBMCs. The receptors stem from a woman in her twenties or thirties in good health and CMV-seropositive.

The chain uses TRBV7-9 and TRBJ2-5; D gene ambiguous. The CDR3 spans 15 residues. Germline assignment: CDR1 SEHNR and CDR2 FQNEAQ (reference sequence). Trimming removed 0 bases from V and 2 bases from J, with 10 bases in between. The CDR3 reads CASSLALGSQETQYF. In nucleotides, the CDR3 is TGTGCCAGCAGCTTAGCGCTGGGCAGTCAAGAGACCCAGTACTTC.

V gene TRBV30 combines with J gene TRBJ1-1; 8 nucleotides line up with TRBD1. V lost 3 bases, J lost 5 bases, and 5 bases stayed unmatched. This CDR3 spans 13 amino acids. Germline loops: CDR1 GTSNPN, CDR2 SVGIG (reference sequence). The DNA of the CDR3 is TGTGCCTGGAGAAACCAGGGGGCAACTGAAGCTTTCTTT. Its translation is CAWRNQGATEAFF.

The rearrangement joins TRBV28 to TRBJ2-7; 7 nucleotides match TRBD2. Trimming removed 7 bases from V and 4 bases from J; junction bases left unmatched: 16. The CDR3 totals 16 residues. Per germline, CDR1 MDHEN and CDR2 SYDVKM. This CDR3 reads CASTDPSASGGYEQYF. DNA of the CDR3: TGTGCCAGCACTGATCCTAGCGCATCCGGGGGGTACGAGCAGTACTTC.

The chain combines TRBV5-6 with TRBJ2-7; no clear D. This CDR3 is built from 12 residues. With 0 bases removed from V and 4 bases from J, the gap between germline ends came to 5 bases. From germline, CDR1 is SGHDT and CDR2 YYEEEE. As DNA, the CDR3 is TGTGCCAGCAGCTTGGGCGCATACGAGCAGTACTTC. Translating gives CASSLGAYEQYF. The whole variable domain, filled in from reference TRBV5-6 and TRBJ2-7, reads DAGVTQSPTHLIKTRGQQVTLRCSPKSGHDTVSWYQQALGQGPQFIFQYYEEEERQRGNFPDRFSGHQFPNYSSELNVNALLLGDSALYLCASSLGAYEQYFGPGTRLTVT.